Presented here are 26 T cell receptor beta chains from one specimen sequenced in a study of early T cells in non-severe SARS-CoV-2 infection (dated by TCRdb to about 2021). Receptors were amplified or captured by 5' RACE. The instrument was a NextSeq 500. TCRdb reprocessed the public reads (quality trimming at Q25 with fastp, clone calling with MiXCR) and kept in-frame beta chains. Each entry merges the rows of one CDR3 protein and shows their most common DNA and genes. This sample is represented by some 40,000 distinct CDR3 sequences; approximately 4.1% of them were singletons. Roughly 10% of the sample is taken by the ten largest. The specimen was whole blood. The source of these receptors is an adult who was a healthcare worker with PCR-confirmed SARS-CoV-2 infection or an uninfected control (not recorded which).

This clonotype was counted many times. This chain connects TRBV7-9 to TRBJ1-5, with 7 bases lining up with TRBD1. The CDR3 runs 14 residues. V was pared by 1 base and J by 5 bases, with 2 bases of the junction left unmatched. From germline, CDR1 is SEHNR and CDR2 FQNEAQ (reference sequence). CDR3 coding DNA: TGTGCCAGCAGCTTAGAGGGGACAGATCAGCCCCAGCATTTT. The encoded protein is CASSLEGTDQPQHF. Full variable domain (remainder filled in from reference TRBV7-9 and TRBJ1-5): DTGVSQNPRHKITKRGQNVTFRCDPISEHNRLYWYRQTLGQGPEFLTYFQNEAQLEKSRLLSDRFSAERPKGSFSTLEIQRTEQGDSAMYLCASSLEGTDQPQHFGDGTRLSIL.

This chain uses TRBV18 with TRBJ1-2, with 8 bases identical to TRBD1. Trimming cost V 3 bases and J 7 bases; bases outside gene matches: 4. From germline, CDR1 is KGHSH and CDR2 LQKENI. The CDR3 has 13 residues. The DNA for the CDR3 is TGTGCCAGCTCACCCGAGACAGGGGTTGGCTACACCTTC. Translating gives CASSPETGVGYTF.

This clonotype occurred many times. The chain employs TRBV5-1 and TRBJ1-1, with 8 nucleotides matching TRBD1. The germline gives CDR1 SGHRS, CDR2 YFSETQ. CDR3 size: 15 residues. V lost 2 bases and J lost 4; bases outside the gene matches: 7. CDR3: CASSLETGGVTEAFF. Here the CDR3 DNA reads TGCGCCAGCAGCTTAGAAACAGGGGGGGTCACTGAAGCTTTCTTT.

The sample holds many counts of this clonotype. The CDR3 protein is CSVGSGSNYGYTF. Here the CDR3 DNA reads TGCAGCGTGGGATCAGGCAGTAACTATGGCTACACCTTC. V is TRBV29-1 and J is TRBJ1-2; no clear D gene. CDR1 SQVTM and CDR2 ANQGSEA come from the germline V gene. The CDR3 is 13 amino acids. V shed 6 bases and J shed 1 base, with 12 bases lying between them.

This clonotype occurred many times. A read error may produce the germline difference seen at one junction end. The genes are TRBV7-2 and TRBJ2-5; TRBD2 is a possible D gene (5 bases). The CDR3 spans 14 residues. The germline V gene has CDR1 SGHTA and CDR2 FQGNSA. This CDR3 reads CASTLTSYQETQYF. The CDR3 DNA is TGTGCCAGCACCTTAACTAGTTACCAAGAGACCCAGTACTTC.

There are many counts of this clonotype. The chain has TRBV14 and TRBJ1-2; D uncertain. CDR1 is SGHDN and CDR2 is FVKESK in the germline V gene. Trimming cost V 4 bases and J 4 bases, with 22 bases left between them. The CDR3 has 17 residues. The CDR3 is CASSPAGSHLNFYGYTF. The CDR3 nucleotides are TGTGCCAGCAGCCCTGCCGGGAGCCACCTAAACTTCTATGGCTACACCTTC.

Ten or more counts support this clonotype. The rearrangement joins TRBV28 to TRBJ2-7; D uncertain. Germline values: CDR1 MDHEN, CDR2 SYDVKM. Deletions cut 5 bases from V and 2 bases from J, with 7 bases between. The CDR3 consists of 12 residues. CDR3 sequence: CASSIATYEQYF. Written as DNA, the CDR3 is TGTGCCAGCAGTATCGCAACCTACGAGCAGTACTTC. The variable domain in full, completed from reference TRBV28 and TRBJ2-7, reads DVKVTQSSRYLVKRTGEKVFLECVQDMDHENMFWYRQDPGLGLRLIYFSYDVKMKEKGDIPEGYSVSREKKERFSLILESASTNQTSMYLCASSIATYEQYFGPGTRLTVT.

This clonotype was picked up many times. The V and J genes are TRBV18 and TRBJ1-1; D is uncertain. The germline CDR1 and CDR2 sequences are KGHSH and LQKENI. The CDR3 loop spans 15 amino acids. Trimming pared 4 bases from V and 3 bases from J, leaving 15 bases between. The CDR3 spells CASSLSYREDTEAFF. CDR3 in DNA: TGTGCCAGCTCACTTTCTTACCGGGAAGACACTGAAGCTTTCTTT. Complete variable domain (other parts from reference TRBV18 and TRBJ1-1): NAGVMQNPRHLVRRRGQEARLRCSPMKGHSHVYWYRQLPEEGLKFMVYLQKENIIDESGMPKERFSAEFPKEGPSILRIQQVVRGDSAAYFCASSLSYREDTEAFFGQGTRLTVV.

This clonotype appeared many times. The rearrangement uses TRBV25-1 and TRBJ2-2; no definite D call. CDR1 and CDR2 from the germline V gene are MGHDK and SYGVNS. Trimming left V 5 bases short and J 0 bases short, with 4 bases between. The CDR3 runs to 13 residues. The CDR3 nucleotides read TGTGCCAGCAGTAGCACGAACACCGGGGAGCTGTTTTTT. It codes for CASSSTNTGELFF.

This clonotype occurred many times. The V call is TRBV4-3, the J call TRBJ1-2; D is unresolved. The V end lost 4 bases, the J end lost 0 bases, and 9 bases lay between the germline ends. This CDR3 region has 14 residues. CDR1 and CDR2 from the germline V gene are LGHNA and YSLEER. CDR3: CASSLTVSNYGYTF. Here the CDR3 DNA reads TGCGCCAGCAGCCTCACCGTCTCTAACTATGGCTACACCTTC.

This clonotype was seen at least ten times. This chain links TRBV27 with TRBJ1-5, with D possibly matching TRBD1 (5 bases). Trimming stripped 2 bases from V and 4 bases from J, with 24 bases between. The germline V gene encodes CDR1 MNHEY and CDR2 SMNVEV (reference sequence). CDR3 length: 19 amino acids. CDR3 DNA sequence: TGTGCCAGCAGTTTAATATCGAGGGACTCCCGTAAACTAAATCAGCCCCAGCATTTT. This translates into CASSLISRDSRKLNQPQHF.

This clonotype was seen a handful of times. This chain links TRBV6-6 with TRBJ2-7; the match to TRBD1 covers 7 bases. The CDR3 sequence is 12 residues long. Per germline, CDR1 MNHNY and CDR2 SVGAGI (reference sequence). Trimming removed 6 bases from V and 3 bases from J; junction bases left unmatched: 2. CDR3 coding DNA: TGTGCCAGCAGGGACAGGATCTACGAGCAGTACGTC. Protein product: CASRDRIYEQYV.

This clonotype has ten or more counts. The chain is built from TRBV11-2 and TRBJ2-3, with D perhaps TRBD2 (5 bases). The germline gives CDR1 SGHAT, CDR2 FQNNGV. This CDR3 spans 15 amino acids. Between the trimmed V and J ends, which lost 2 bases and 6 bases, there was a span of 15 bases. This CDR3 is CASSLSSSVSDTQYF. CDR3 in DNA: TGTGCCAGCAGCTTATCTAGCAGCGTGAGTGATACGCAGTATTTT.

This clonotype was detected ten times or more. V and J are TRBV4-2 and TRBJ1-4, with a weak D call TRBD1 (5 bases). Germline loops: CDR1 LGHNA, CDR2 YNFKEQ. V lost 0 bases and J 5 bases, leaving 16 bases between the germline ends. This CDR3 comprises 17 residues. The CDR3 protein is CASSQDLTGRGNEKLFF. Here the CDR3 DNA reads TGTGCCAGCAGCCAAGACCTCACGGGCCGGGGGAATGAAAAACTGTTTTTT.

This clonotype was recorded at least ten times. The gene calls are TRBV14 and TRBJ2-7; no reliable D call. This CDR3 has 11 amino acids. The germline V gene has CDR1 SGHDN and CDR2 FVKESK. Trimming left V 0 bases short and J 6 bases short, with 3 bases between. The CDR3 DNA reads as TGTGCCAGCAGCCAAGACGGCGAGCAGTACTTC. Translating it yields CASSQDGEQYF.

This clonotype was found many times. This chain joins TRBV18 and TRBJ1-6; D unresolved. With 2 bases removed from V and 11 bases from J, the gap between germline ends came to 13 bases. Germline V gene data show CDR1 as KGHSH and CDR2 as LQKENI. This CDR3 comprises 14 residues. Here the CDR3 reads CASSPMEEVAPLHF. CDR3 sequence (DNA): TGTGCCAGCTCACCAATGGAAGAAGTCGCACCCCTCCACTTT.

At least ten counts were recorded for this clonotype. The chain uses TRBV18 and TRBJ1-1; no definite D call. Germline V CDR1 and CDR2: KGHSH, LQKENI. Deletions cut 2 bases from V and 0 bases from J, with 10 bases between. The CDR3 contains 15 residues. CDR3 loop: CASSPSSGLNTEAFF. DNA of the CDR3: TGTGCCAGCTCACCATCGTCAGGCCTGAACACTGAAGCTTTCTTT.

This clonotype was seen ten or more times. The junction does not match germline at one end; this may be a read error. The V and J genes are TRBV5-1 and TRBJ2-3; D is undetermined. Per germline, CDR1 SGHRS and CDR2 YFSETQ. The CDR3 runs to 15 residues. CDR3 loop: CASSPGGYSADTQYF. CDR3 bases: TGTGCCAGCAGCCCCGGCGGATATTCCGCAGATACGCAGTATTTT.

This clonotype was counted many times. The chain employs TRBV6-2 or TRBV6-3 and TRBJ2-3; D could derive from TRBD1 or TRBD2 (5 bases each). V was cut by 8 bases and J by 2 bases, with 11 bases left in between. CDR1 and CDR2 from the germline V gene are MNHEY and SVGEGT. The CDR3 consists of 13 residues. CDR3 region: CASRRDLTDTQYF. CDR3 sequence (DNA): TGTGCCAGCCGCCGGGACCTCACAGATACGCAGTATTTT.

This clonotype was seen many times. V and J are TRBV4-3 and TRBJ1-5; D ambiguous. From germline, CDR1 is LGHNA and CDR2 YSLEER. This CDR3 spans 15 amino acids. The V end was cut by 0 bases, the J end by 1 base, with 7 bases between. The CDR3 sequence: CASSQERWSNQPQHF. The CDR3, as DNA: TGCGCCAGCAGCCAAGAGCGATGGAGCAATCAGCCCCAGCATTTT.

This clonotype was observed many times. This sequence joins TRBV28 and TRBJ2-7; no clear D. Between the trimmed V and J ends, which lost 8 bases and 3 bases, there was a span of 14 bases. Germline V gene sequence: CDR1 MDHEN, CDR2 SYDVKM. The CDR3 is 13 amino acids. The CDR3 spells CASRSQQSYEQYV. CDR3 in DNA: TGTGCCAGCCGCAGCCAACAAAGCTACGAGCAGTACGTC.

This clonotype was counted at least ten times. CDR3 residues: CASSFETSYTF. The DNA for the CDR3 is TGTGCCAGCAGCTTTGAGACATCTTACACCTTC. V gene TRBV7-9 combines with J gene TRBJ1-2; D remains unclear. The CDR3 has 11 amino acids. Germline V lookup: CDR1 SEHNR, CDR2 FQNEAQ (reference sequence). Trimming removed 3 bases from V and 11 bases from J, with 10 bases in between.

This clonotype was found many times. As DNA, the CDR3 is TGTGCCAGCAGTACTAGCGGGAACGCCTACGAGCAGTACTTC. The encoded protein is CASSTSGNAYEQYF. The chain uses TRBV28 and TRBJ2-7; 10 nucleotides agree with TRBD2. V dropped 5 bases and J dropped 2; count of bases not matched to a gene: 3. The germline V gene encodes CDR1 MDHEN and CDR2 SYDVKM. The CDR3 covers 14 residues.

The genes are TRBV12-3 or TRBV12-4 and TRBJ1-2; D call uncertain. This CDR3 spans 13 amino acids. V lost 6 bases to trimming and J lost 3 bases, with 11 bases between them. In nucleotides, the CDR3 is TGTGCCAGCAGCCTAAAGGTGGACTATGGCTACACCTTC. This sequence encodes CASSLKVDYGYTF.

The V and J genes are TRBV7-2 and TRBJ1-5; D remains ambiguous. CDR3 length: 16 amino acids. Germline V gene sequence: CDR1 SGHTA, CDR2 FQGNSA. Trimming pared 1 base from V and 4 bases from J, leaving 14 bases between. The CDR3 here is CASSLVGYGKNQPQHF. The CDR3, as DNA: TGTGCCAGCAGCTTAGTGGGCTACGGCAAGAATCAGCCCCAGCATTTT.

V gene TRBV18 combines with J gene TRBJ2-7, with 11 bases that match TRBD2. The germline CDR1 and CDR2 sequences are KGHSH and LQKENI. This CDR3 contains 15 residues. J was trimmed by 2 bases and V by 5 bases; bases with no gene match: 5. CDR3 region: CASSSPSGRPYEQYF. CDR3 in DNA: TGTGCCAGCTCATCCCCTAGCGGGAGGCCCTACGAGCAGTACTTC.